This T cell receptor (beta chain) appears in the sequencing data of a study of T cell responses to AZD1222 COVID-19 vaccine. The V and J ends lost 3 bases and 7 bases, in that order; junction bases with no gene match: 8. CDR1 SGHVS and CDR2 FNYEAQ come from the germline V gene. The CDR3 is 15 residues long. Details on this clone: What it recognizes is unknown.

Study results and caveats: Spike-specific TCR breadth and depth both grew after two AZD1222 doses. Nearly half of spike-specific TCRs reportedly target variant regions that are unmutated in the B.1.351 and B.1.1.7 variants.

Data came from immunoSEQ multiplex PCR; TCRdb stores just in-frame clones and leaves some out. The repertoire consists of 150,000 to 200,000 clones, with 94% occurring once and the leading ten covering about 0.6%. Sequenced material: peripheral blood, taken on day 0 of AZD1222 vaccination. This sequence originates from an adult in good health. The chain combines TRBV7-6 with TRBJ2-2, with 7 bases matching TRBD2. The CDR3 nucleotides read TGTGCCAGCAGCTTTACTAGCGCGGTCCGCGGGGAGCTGTTTTTT. Translation: CASSFTSAVRGELFF.